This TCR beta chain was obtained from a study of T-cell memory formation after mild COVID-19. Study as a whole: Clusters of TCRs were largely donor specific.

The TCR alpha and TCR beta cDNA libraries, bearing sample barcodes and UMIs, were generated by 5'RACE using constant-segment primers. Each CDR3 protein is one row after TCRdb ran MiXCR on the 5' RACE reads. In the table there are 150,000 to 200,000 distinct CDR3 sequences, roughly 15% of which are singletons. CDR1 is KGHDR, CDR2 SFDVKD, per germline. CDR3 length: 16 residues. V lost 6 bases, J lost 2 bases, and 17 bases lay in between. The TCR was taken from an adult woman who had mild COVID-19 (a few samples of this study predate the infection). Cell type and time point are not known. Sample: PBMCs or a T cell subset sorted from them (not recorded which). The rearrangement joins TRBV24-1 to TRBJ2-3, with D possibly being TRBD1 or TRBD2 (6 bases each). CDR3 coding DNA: TGTGCCACCAGTCCTAGGGGGGACGGACTCACAGATACGCAGTATTTT. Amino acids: CATSPRGDGLTDTQYF.